This entry is about one T cell receptor beta chain. Its specificity is unknown. The PCR had 60 Vbeta and 13 Jbeta primers. Sequenced by immunoSEQ multiplex PCR; TCRdb stores in-frame clones only, minus some. Of some 110,000 clones in the sample, over 65% were seen once. The record originates from a study of cytomegalovirus exposure and HLA in healthy donors. As for the study in general: HLA-typed donors were the source of around 77 million unique TCRs held in an early data release.

After removal of 6 bases from V and 6 bases from J, the junction contained 8 bases not matched to a gene. This CDR3 has 14 amino acids. Germline V gene sequence: CDR1 MDHEN, CDR2 SYDVKM. Study results and limitations: Presence/absence analyses assumed roughly uniform sequencing depth across donors, which may not hold.

The specimen sequenced was PBMCs. The J gene is TRBJ1-2, the V gene TRBV28; 9 positions match TRBD1. The TCR originated in a woman aged 50 to 60 in good health and CMV-seropositive. In DNA form, the CDR3 reads TGTGCCAGCAGGGAAGGACAGGGGAGGGATGGCTACACCTTC. Translating gives CASREGQGRDGYTF.